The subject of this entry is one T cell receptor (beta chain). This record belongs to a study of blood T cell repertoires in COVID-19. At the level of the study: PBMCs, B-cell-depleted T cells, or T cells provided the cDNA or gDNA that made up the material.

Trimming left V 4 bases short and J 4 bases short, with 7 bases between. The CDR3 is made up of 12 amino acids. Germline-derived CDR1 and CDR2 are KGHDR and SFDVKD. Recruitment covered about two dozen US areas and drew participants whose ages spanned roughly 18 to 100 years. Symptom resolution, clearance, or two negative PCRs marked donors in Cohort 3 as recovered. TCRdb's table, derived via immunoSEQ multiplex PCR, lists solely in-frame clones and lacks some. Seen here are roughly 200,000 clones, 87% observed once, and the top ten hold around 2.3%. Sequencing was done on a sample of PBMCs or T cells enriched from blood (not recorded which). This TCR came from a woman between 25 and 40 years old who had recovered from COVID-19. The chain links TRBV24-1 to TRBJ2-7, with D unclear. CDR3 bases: TGTGCCACCAGTGACGCTAAGTACGAGCAGTACTTC. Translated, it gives CATSDAKYEQYF.